This TCR beta chain was documented in a study of blood T cell repertoires in COVID-19. Germline-derived CDR1 and CDR2 are MNHNS and SASEGT. Trimming cost V 0 bases and J 1 base; bases outside gene matches: 6. The CDR3 runs to 17 residues. As processed by the authors: Reference gene primer amplification gave estimated nucleated cell counts. Only in-frame clones appear in the TCRdb table, and some are missing; sequencing was by immunoSEQ multiplex PCR. The V and J calls and the clone size are those of that table, but D and trimming were determined from the DNA. The table lists over 95,000 clones, 85% to 90% of them singletons.

The receptor was derived from a woman aged 45 to 65 with acute or convalescent COVID-19. The sequenced sample was peripheral blood. The chain links TRBV6-1 to TRBJ1-1, with TRBD1 matching over 9 bases. DNA for the CDR3: TGTGCCAGCAGTGAAGCGCTACAGGGGGCTGGGAACACTGAAGCTTTCTTT. Residues: CASSEALQGAGNTEAFF.